This TCR beta chain was documented in a study of blood T cell repertoires in COVID-19. Overall study: Donors in the United States, Italy and Spain gave samples during acute or convalescent COVID-19. T cells, B-cell-depleted T cells, or PBMCs provided the cDNA or gDNA that served as material.

Profiled with immunoSEQ multiplex PCR; TCRdb holds only in-frame clones, not every one. This repertoire shows 90,000 to 120,000 clones, roughly 69% found once; its top ten account for about 6%. The source is a man older than 75 with acute or convalescent COVID-19. Input material: peripheral blood.

CDR3 bases: TGCAGCACTACCGGGACAGGGGGCAGGACAGATACGCAGTATTTT. This gives the protein CSTTGTGGRTDTQYF. The V gene is TRBV29-1, the J gene TRBJ2-3; TRBD1 matches at 12 bases. Germline values: CDR1 SQVTM, CDR2 ANQGSEA. The length of the CDR3 is 15 residues. The J segment lost 3 bases and the V segment lost 8 bases, leaving 9 bases of the junction unmatched.